These 23 T cell receptor beta chains originate from one sample sequenced in a study of blood T cell repertoires in COVID-19. Profiling relied on immunoSEQ multiplex PCR, and the TCRdb table lists in-frame clones only, not all of them. Of 150,000 to 200,000 clones listed, 85% were seen once; the top ten hold 1% to 1.2%. Sequenced material: peripheral blood. These receptors all stem from a man between 35 and 55 years old with acute or convalescent COVID-19.

This clone was observed a few times. The V call is TRBV5-1, the J call TRBJ2-1; TRBD1 aligns across 8 bases. The CDR3 extends over 17 amino acids. Germline V gene lookup returns CDR1 SGHRS and CDR2 YFSETQ. The junction had 8 bases not matched to a gene; V was cut back by 0 bases and J by 3 bases. CDR3 DNA sequence: TGCGCCAGCAGCTTGGCTAACCGGGACAGGCTCTACAATGAGCAGTTCTTC. This gives the protein CASSLANRDRLYNEQFF.

The V and J genes are TRBV7-6 and TRBJ1-1; maybe TRBD1 (6 bases). The V end was cut by 5 bases, the J end by 0 bases, with 16 bases between. Germline values: CDR1 SGHVS, CDR2 FNYEAQ. This CDR3 is 16 amino acids long. CDR3 DNA: TGTGCCAGCAGCCCCGCCCTCGGACAGCTGAACACTGAAGCTTTCTTT. Protein product: CASSPALGQLNTEAFF.

The chain recombines TRBV11-2 with TRBJ1-5, with a weak D call TRBD1 (6 bases). V was cut by 3 bases and J by 2 bases, with 11 bases left in between. The CDR3 covers 15 residues. From germline, CDR1 is SGHAT and CDR2 FQNNGV. CDR3 nucleotides: TGTGCCAGCAGCTTTAATACAGGGCGCAATCAGCCCCAGCATTTT. Translating gives CASSFNTGRNQPQHF.

The CDR3, as DNA: TGTGCCAGCAGTTACTCGATTACGGGGGACACTGAAGCTTTCTTT. Translating it yields CASSYSITGDTEAFF. The chain joins TRBV6-5 to TRBJ1-1; D is perhaps TRBD1 (5 bases). CDR3 length: 15 amino acids. The germline gives CDR1 MNHEY, CDR2 SVGAGI. Trimming pared 0 bases from V and 3 bases from J, leaving 11 bases between.

V is TRBV4-1 and J is TRBJ2-3; no firm D call. This CDR3 is built from 15 residues. The germline gives CDR1 MGHRA, CDR2 YSYEKL. Trimming pared 0 bases from V and 0 bases from J, leaving 7 bases between. CDR3 region: CASSQDRTSTDTQYF. For the CDR3, the DNA is TGCGCCAGCAGCCAAGATAGAACTAGCACAGATACGCAGTATTTT.

CDR3 DNA sequence: TGTGCCAGCAGCTTAGCGGGCAGCGGGGTTCAAGAGACCCAGTACTTC. Amino acid sequence: CASSLAGSGVQETQYF. The chain recombines TRBV7-8 with TRBJ2-5, with 7 bases fitting TRBD2. Germline CDR1 and CDR2: SGHVS and FQNEAQ. J gave up 2 bases and V 0 bases, and 6 bases lay outside the gene matches. The CDR3 covers 16 residues.

J is TRBJ1-5 and V is TRBV2, with D possibly being TRBD1 (6 bases). Germline V CDR1 and CDR2: SNHLY, FYNNEI. The CDR3 spans 15 residues. The V and J ends lost 6 bases and 5 bases respectively, with 17 bases between them. The CDR3 region has the DNA TGTGCCAGCAGCGGGCGGGAGGGGGGAGATCAGCCCCAGCATTTT. Its translation: CASSGREGGDQPQHF.

This chain uses TRBV10-3 with TRBJ1-1; TRBD1 aligns across 9 bases. This CDR3 contains 15 residues. Per germline, CDR1 ENHRY and CDR2 SYGVKD. V lost 6 bases and J lost 1; bases outside the gene matches: 6. In DNA form, the CDR3 reads TGTGCCATCAGGAATCCGGGACAGGGGAACACTGAAGCTTTCTTT. It translates to CAIRNPGQGNTEAFF.

The chain has TRBV5-1 and TRBJ2-7; D is unclear. Germline CDR1 and CDR2: SGHRS and YFSETQ. Deletions cut 6 bases from V and 5 bases from J, with 18 bases between. This CDR3 region has 14 residues. The CDR3 here is CASKSWKAEDEQYF. CDR3 bases: TGCGCCAGCAAAAGCTGGAAGGCCGAGGACGAGCAGTACTTC.

This clone was observed a single time. V usage is TRBV15 and J usage is TRBJ2-1; 7 nucleotides match TRBD1. CDR1 is LNHNV and CDR2 is YYDKDF in the germline V gene (reference sequence). V was pared by 1 base and J by 1 base, with 4 bases of the junction left unmatched. The length of the CDR3 is 16 residues. The CDR3 spells CATSRGGTASYNEQFF. The CDR3 DNA reads TGTGCCACCAGCAGAGGGGGGACAGCTTCCTACAATGAGCAGTTCTTC.

The J gene is TRBJ2-7, the V gene TRBV11-2; D unclear. Germline V gene lookup returns CDR1 SGHAT and CDR2 FQNNGV. V lost 1 base to trimming and J lost 1 base, with 8 bases between them. The CDR3 covers 14 residues. The CDR3 region is CASSLARRSYEQYF. The CDR3 DNA reads TGTGCCAGCAGCTTAGCAAGGCGGTCCTACGAGCAGTACTTC.

The CDR3 reads CASSSLAGSPNEQFF. CDR3 coding DNA: TGCGCCAGCAGCTCCTTGGCGGGGTCCCCCAATGAGCAGTTCTTC. V is TRBV5-1 and J is TRBJ2-1; tentative D call: TRBD2 (6 bases). CDR1 SGHRS and CDR2 YFSETQ come from the germline V gene. This CDR3 spans 15 amino acids. The V end was cut by 3 bases, the J end by 6 bases, with 16 bases between.

This clone was seen once. The rearrangement uses TRBV28 and TRBJ1-2; D might be TRBD1 (6 bases). Germline V gene sequence: CDR1 MDHEN, CDR2 SYDVKM. CDR3 size: 16 residues. The V end was cut by 6 bases, the J end by 0 bases, with 17 bases between. The DNA of the CDR3 is TGTGCCAGCAGCATTCCAGGGGCCCTAACTAACTATGGCTACACCTTC. Encoded protein: CASSIPGALTNYGYTF.

The chain joins TRBV13 to TRBJ2-7; D is uncertain. The V gene lost 2 bases and the J gene lost 0 bases, with 11 bases spanning the gap. The CDR3 is 15 amino acids. Germline loops: CDR1 PRHDT, CDR2 FYEKMQ (reference sequence). CDR3 coding DNA: TGTGCCAGCAGCTTAATGAGTGGGCCCTCCTACGAGCAGTACTTC. Its protein is CASSLMSGPSYEQYF.

V gene TRBV6-5 combines with J gene TRBJ1-6, with TRBD1 identical over 7 bases. V dropped 6 bases and J dropped 5; count of bases not matched to a gene: 7. The V gene's germline CDR1 is MNHEY and CDR2 SVGAGI. The CDR3 spans 15 residues. CDR3 sequence: CASRRGLGDNSPLHF. CDR3 in DNA: TGTGCCAGCAGGAGGGGGCTGGGGGATAATTCACCCCTCCACTTT.

There are a few counts of this clone. The chain recombines TRBV4-1 with TRBJ1-2; 9 nucleotides line up with TRBD1. Germline values: CDR1 MGHRA, CDR2 YSYEKL. The CDR3 runs to 20 residues. The ends lost 2 bases at V and 4 bases at J; junction bases unmatched: 20. The CDR3 DNA sequence: TGCGCCAGCAGCCAACAAATCCAACCGGGACAGGGTTTGATGGGCTATGGCTACACCTTC. This codes for CASSQQIQPGQGLMGYGYTF.

J is TRBJ2-7 and V is TRBV7-3, with D maybe TRBD2 (6 bases). The CDR3 is 13 residues long. Trimming pared 6 bases from V and 6 bases from J, leaving 15 bases between. CDR1 and CDR2 from the germline V gene are SGHTA and FQGTGA. CDR3 DNA: TGTGCCAGCAGTCAGACTAGGGGTGGCGAGCAGTACTTC. The encoded protein is CASSQTRGGEQYF. Together with reference TRBV7-3 and TRBJ2-7, the CDR3 gives the full variable domain: GAGVSQTPSNKVTEKGKYVELRCDPISGHTALYWYRQSLGQGPEFLIYFQGTGAADDSGLPNDRFFAVRPEGSVSTLKIQRTERGDSAVYLCASSQTRGGEQYFGPGTRLTVT.

The chain has TRBV7-2 and TRBJ2-7; 10 bases are shared with TRBD2. Trimming took 0 bases from V and 3 from J; bases not matched to a gene: 11. The germline V gene encodes CDR1 SGHTA and CDR2 FQGNSA. The CDR3 sequence is 18 residues long. The CDR3 spells CASSLAASGRYTYYEQYF. The CDR3 bases are TGTGCCAGCAGCTTAGCGGCTAGCGGGAGATATACGTACTACGAGCAGTACTTC.

The chain links TRBV5-4 to TRBJ2-3; D gene uncertain. The CDR3 consists of 13 residues. Deletions cut 4 bases from V and 5 bases from J, with 11 bases between. CDR1 is SGHNT, CDR2 YYREEE, per germline (reference sequence). The DNA for the CDR3 is TGTGCCAGCAGCCTGGATGCGGAAGATACGCAGTATTTT. It yields the protein CASSLDAEDTQYF.

J is TRBJ2-2 and V is TRBV19; 11 nucleotides match TRBD1. The CDR3 is 20 residues long. Germline lookup yields CDR1 LNHDA and CDR2 SQIVND (reference sequence). The V and J ends lost 6 bases and 3 bases, in that order; junction bases with no gene match: 18. The CDR3 spells CASSPRTGGVRGYYTGELFF. The CDR3 DNA reads as TGTGCCAGTAGCCCACGGACAGGGGGCGTGAGAGGATACTACACCGGGGAGCTGTTTTTT.

The genes are TRBV7-6 and TRBJ2-3, with a possible D match to TRBD2 (7 bases). Germline V gives CDR1 SGHVS, CDR2 FNYEAQ. V shed 5 bases and J shed 5 bases, with 23 bases lying between them. The CDR3 sequence is 17 residues long. CDR3 region: CASSAPTGGPGVDTQYF. CDR3 DNA sequence: TGTGCCAGCAGCGCCCCGACCGGGGGGCCCGGGGTAGATACGCAGTATTTT.

This chain uses TRBV18 with TRBJ1-1; D is perhaps TRBD1 (6 bases). The CDR3 has 15 residues. Trimming removed 3 bases at V and 0 bases at J, with 11 bases between. Germline V gene data show CDR1 as KGHSH and CDR2 as LQKENI. CDR3 amino acids: CASSPPRGMNTEAFF. CDR3 bases: TGTGCCAGCTCACCCCCGAGGGGGATGAACACTGAAGCTTTCTTT.

This sequence joins TRBV3-1 (or the pseudogene TRBV3-2) and TRBJ2-1; D remains ambiguous. V was trimmed by 4 bases and J by 9 bases, leaving 13 bases between them. The CDR3 runs to 13 residues. Germline V gene sequence: CDR1 LGHDT, CDR2 YNNKEL (reference sequence). CDR3 protein: CASSLYSQSEQFF. As DNA, the CDR3 is TGTGCCAGCAGCCTCTACTCGCAAAGTGAGCAGTTCTTC.